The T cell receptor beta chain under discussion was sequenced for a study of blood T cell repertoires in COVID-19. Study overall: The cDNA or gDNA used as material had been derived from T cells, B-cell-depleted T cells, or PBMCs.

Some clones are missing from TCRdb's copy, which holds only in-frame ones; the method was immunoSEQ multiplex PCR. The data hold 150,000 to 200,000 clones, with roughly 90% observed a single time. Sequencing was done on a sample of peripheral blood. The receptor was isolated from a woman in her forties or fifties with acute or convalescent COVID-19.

The CDR3 coding sequence is TGTGCCACTTCGGACAGGGGGCGTGCTGGAAACACCATATATTTT. It specifies CATSDRGRAGNTIYF. The gene calls are TRBV15 and TRBJ1-3; TRBD1 matches 11 bases. Germline V lookup: CDR1 LNHNV, CDR2 YYDKDF (reference sequence). This CDR3 spans 15 amino acids. Trimming removed 9 bases from V and 2 bases from J; junction bases left unmatched: 6.